This is a list of T cell receptor beta chains from one sample in a study of response to subunit inactivated influenza vaccine. TCRdb processed the RT-PCR reads anew with MiXCR; each CDR3 protein has one entry. The repertoire includes about 500,000 distinct CDR3 sequences, more than 15% of them detected once, and approximately 3% sits in the top ten. This sample comprised CD4+ T cells sorted from PBMCs, obtained around 25 months after vaccination. The receptor source for this set is a man between 50 and 69 years old who received an inactivated influenza vaccine. The conserved cysteine and the conserved F or W are not part of the CDR3 here.

TRBJ1-6 | TRBV7-2 | ASSRRDRGNSPLH
TRBJ1-1 | TRBV7-2 | ASSLEVGRGTEAF
TRBJ1-5 | TRBV7-9 | ASSYRDRDQH
TRBJ2-3 | TRBV7-2 | ASSLRRQGVDTQY
TRBJ2-7 | TRBV11-1 | ASKKADYFYEQY
TRBJ2-7 | TRBV7-9 | ASSSGQGHPYEQY
TRBJ2-5 | TRBV5-1 | ASSFRGGVRETQY
TRBJ2-7 | TRBV6-5 | ASSLTGGSLNEQY
TRBJ1-3 | TRBV12-3/TRBV12-4 | ASSTDRAAGNTIY
TRBJ2-1 | TRBV11-1 | ASSLDSGIHNEQF
TRBJ1-2 | TRBV28 | ASSPPSRGGGYT
TRBJ1-6 | TRBV6-2/TRBV6-3 | ASSKDPSPLH
TRBJ2-5 | TRBV6-1 | ASRKTDQETQY
TRBJ2-2 | TRBV4-3 | ASSQSTDLNTGELF
TRBJ2-7 | TRBV20-1 | SARGPNTEQY
TRBJ1-4 | TRBV9 | ASSSLTNEKLF
TRBJ2-4 | TRBV7-9 | ASSLAAGSLAKNIQY
TRBJ2-1 | TRBV21-1 | ASSKIRWDGLAGGECEQF
TRBJ2-1 | TRBV4-2 | ASSQWGGTSSSYNEQF
TRBJ1-1 | TRBV21-1 | ASSKAEQGLTEAF
TRBJ1-2 | TRBV12-3/TRBV12-4 | ASSWDKVYGYT
TRBJ2-1 | TRBV5-1 | ASSFLLASGLGNEQF
TRBJ2-7 | TRBV5-1 | ASKSMGAGTNLYEQY
TRBJ2-3 | TRBV12-3/TRBV12-4 | ASSPRRASGSTDTQY
TRBJ2-3 | TRBV5-5 | ASSPGMGNGRTDTQY
TRBJ2-5 | TRBV7-3 | ASGDNQETQY
TRBJ1-5 | TRBV20-1 | SAHILAQPQH
TRBJ2-5 | TRBV12-3/TRBV12-4 | ASSFGFGETQY
TRBJ2-5 | TRBV12-3/TRBV12-4 | ASSLASGAYQETQY
TRBJ2-2 | TRBV20-1 | SARVANTGELF
TRBJ1-5 | TRBV15 | ATSRGPLLDNSNQPQH
TRBJ1-2 | TRBV5-1 | ASRQAAVNYGYT
TRBJ1-5 | TRBV5-1 | ASSLGWDRADQPQH
TRBJ1-6 | TRBV27 | ASSLNQGNSPLH
TRBJ1-1 | TRBV5-1 | ASSWQGWEGGTEAF
TRBJ2-3 | TRBV5-6 | ASNFGQGTDTQY
TRBJ2-3 | TRBV5-1 | ASSLATTGGTDTQY
TRBJ1-2 | TRBV20-1 | SVTGGDYGYT
TRBJ1-1 | TRBV9 | ASSTHLGTEAF
TRBJ1-1 | TRBV5-1 | ASSLQGPMNTEAF
TRBJ1-4 | TRBV12-3/TRBV12-4 | ASTGGGQGASFNEKLF
TRBJ2-7 | TRBV10-3 | AISAGHGSYEQY
TRBJ2-5 | TRBV10-3 | AISGGGASWGQTQY
TRBJ2-7 | TRBV5-1 | ASRSSGSLSYEQY
TRBJ1-2 | TRBV7-2 | ASSHRGLSRNGYT
TRBJ1-2 | TRBV18 | ASSQDRGYGYT
TRBJ2-5 | TRBV9 | ASSESGTHQETQY
TRBJ2-1 | TRBV6-1 | ASRGGRGSNEQF
TRBJ2-7 | TRBV20-1 | SARGLQREPLYEQY